This is a list of T cell receptor beta chains from one sample in a study of blood T cells in healthy people across ages. From the 5' RACE reads, TCRdb called clonotypes with MiXCR, one entry per CDR3 protein. The table has some 1.4 million distinct CDR3 sequences, 35% to 45% seen once. The specimen was blood. Receptors were obtained from a woman younger than 35 in good health. Both conserved end residues are part of each CDR3. A D gene is named only where the DNA matches it firmly. Clone size, where shown, is once, few, many, or a class for clones that have expanded.

CDR3aa	CDR3nt	j_gene	d_gene	abundance	len	v_gene
CSVAGASGSNEQYF	TGCAGCGTTGCAGGGGCTAGCGGGAGTAACGAGCAGTACTTC	TRBJ2-7	TRBD2	many	14	TRBV29-1
CASSYSRQGPTNEKLFF	TGTGCCAGCAGTTATTCCCGACAGGGCCCAACTAATGAAAAACTGTTTTTT	TRBJ1-4	TRBD1	.	17	TRBV6-5
CASNLGIPGTEAFF	TGTGCCAGCAATCTTGGCATCCCGGGGACTGAAGCTTTCTTT	TRBJ1-1	.	.	14	TRBV6-6
CASSIPGLDTQYF	TGTGCCAGCAGCATTCCCGGTTTAGATACGCAGTATTTT	TRBJ2-3	.	few	13	TRBV5-6
CASSLRSQPYNEQYF	TGCGCCAGCAGCTTGAGATCTCAGCCCTACAATGAGCAGTACTTC	TRBJ2-7	.	.	15	TRBV5-1
CASGLVPRQSGANVLTF	TGTGCTAGTGGTTTGGTACCTAGACAGTCTGGGGCCAACGTCCTGACTTTC	TRBJ2-6	.	few	17	TRBV12-5
CACRSGRSENIQYF	TGTGCCTGCAGATCGGGACGTTCGGAAAACATTCAGTACTTC	TRBJ2-4	.	.	14	TRBV6-2/TRBV6-3
CSASFQAPNYGYTF	TGCAGTGCTAGTTTCCAGGCTCCTAACTATGGCTACACCTTC	TRBJ1-2	.	many	14	TRBV20-1
CASTDRPDTDTQYF	TGTGCCAGCACCGACAGGCCAGACACAGATACGCAGTATTTT	TRBJ2-3	.	few	14	TRBV27
CASSPRQGADSGANVLTF	TGTGCCAGCAGTCCTAGACAGGGGGCCGACTCTGGGGCCAACGTCCTGACTTTC	TRBJ2-6	TRBD1	.	18	TRBV28
CASSQVGIAMHYEQYF	TGCGCCAGCAGCCAAGTTGGTATCGCGATGCATTACGAGCAGTACTTC	TRBJ2-7	.	.	16	TRBV4-1
CASSLGGARTGELFF	TGTGCCAGCAGTCTGGGGGGCGCGAGAACCGGGGAGCTGTTTTTT	TRBJ2-2	.	.	15	TRBV2
CASSETGGAETQYF	TGTGCCAGCTCGGAGACAGGTGGTGCGGAGACCCAGTACTTC	TRBJ2-5	.	few	14	TRBV18
CASRDLAGGPLYNEQYF	TGTGCCAGCAGGGACCTAGCGGGAGGGCCCCTTTACAATGAGCAGTACTTC	TRBJ2-7	TRBD2	.	17	TRBV6-1
CASSLGWAGDTEAFF	TGTGCCAGCAGCTTGGGTTGGGCGGGGGACACTGAAGCTTTCTTT	TRBJ1-1	.	few	15	TRBV7-9
CASSLLEGPTSNQYF	TGTGCCAGCAGTTTATTGGAGGGCCCGACGAGTAACCAGTACTTC	TRBJ2-5	.	.	15	TRBV28
CASSQDPSFLWNEQFF	TGTGCCAGCAGCCAAGATCCCAGTTTTTTGTGGAATGAGCAGTTCTTC	TRBJ2-1	.	once	16	TRBV4-2
CASSQDQVSGNTIYF	TGCGCCAGCAGCCAAGATCAAGTGTCGGGAAACACCATATATTTT	TRBJ1-3	.	.	15	TRBV4-1
CASTSGHYSTDTQYF	TGTGCCAGCACCTCGGGACACTACAGCACAGATACGCAGTATTTT	TRBJ2-3	.	.	15	TRBV6-1
CASSLDLSGAYNEQFF	TGTGCCAGCAGCTTGGACTTGAGCGGGGCCTACAATGAGCAGTTCTTC	TRBJ2-1	TRBD2	.	16	TRBV11-2
CASSPLGRTVDGYTF	TGCGCCAGCAGCCCCCTCGGACGGACGGTCGATGGCTACACCTTC	TRBJ1-2	.	few	15	TRBV5-1
CASSLQRPDDTEAFF	TGCGCCAGCAGCTTGCAAAGGCCGGATGACACTGAAGCTTTCTTT	TRBJ1-1	.	.	15	TRBV5-1
CAIQRGPHEQYF	TGTGCCATCCAGCGAGGGCCCCACGAGCAGTACTTC	TRBJ2-7	.	few	12	TRBV7-2
CASSLRGTIPETQYF	TGTGCCAGCAGCTTACGCGGGACTATCCCAGAGACCCAGTACTTC	TRBJ2-5	TRBD2	.	15	TRBV7-9
CSAGGGATNYGYTF	TGCAGTGCTGGTGGGGGGGCCACTAACTATGGCTACACCTTC	TRBJ1-2	.	few	14	TRBV20-1
CSAFPGKVDSEQYF	TGCAGTGCTTTCCCAGGGAAAGTTGACAGTGAGCAGTACTTC	TRBJ2-7	.	.	14	TRBV20-1
CASGNTVSYEQYF	TGTGCCAGCGGGAACACGGTCTCCTACGAGCAGTACTTC	TRBJ2-7	.	.	13	TRBV6-6
CASSSSSLAGLNTEAFF	TGCGCCAGCAGCTCTTCCAGTCTGGCGGGGTTGAACACTGAAGCTTTCTTT	TRBJ1-1	.	.	17	TRBV5-1
CASSPEAGVYGYTF	TGTGCCAGCAGTCCAGAGGCAGGGGTTTATGGCTACACCTTC	TRBJ1-2	.	.	14	TRBV27
CASSEEVGGSTDTQYF	TGTGCCAGCAGTGAAGAAGTGGGGGGGAGCACAGATACGCAGTATTTT	TRBJ2-3	TRBD2	.	16	TRBV6-1
CASSVADLGTYNEQFF	TGTGCCAGCAGTGTGGCGGATTTGGGGACCTACAATGAGCAGTTCTTC	TRBJ2-1	.	.	16	TRBV6-1
CASSQTDSVGETQYF	TGTGCCAGCAGCCAAACGGACTCGGTGGGGGAGACCCAGTACTTC	TRBJ2-5	.	.	15	TRBV9
CASIPARGSEAFF	TGTGCCAGTATCCCTGCCAGGGGCTCTGAAGCTTTCTTT	TRBJ1-1	.	.	13	TRBV19
CASRGQGGVRNGCTF	TGTGCCAGCAGAGGACAGGGAGGGGTTCGCAATGGCTGCACCTTC	TRBJ1-2	TRBD1	.	15	TRBV28
CATNPTGRETQYF	TGTGCCACCAACCCGACAGGAAGGGAGACCCAGTACTTC	TRBJ2-5	.	few	13	TRBV15
CSARDMVQIGYTF	TGCAGTGCTAGAGATATGGTCCAAATAGGCTACACCTTC	TRBJ1-2	.	.	13	TRBV20-1
CASSQALGGYNEQFF	TGTGCCAGCAGCCAAGCGCTCGGGGGGTACAATGAGCAGTTCTTC	TRBJ2-1	TRBD2	.	15	TRBV3-1
CSAQAGTDGTEAFF	TGCAGTGCCCAAGCGGGGACGGATGGCACTGAAGCTTTCTTT	TRBJ1-1	.	.	14	TRBV20-1
CASSPTSGEQYF	TGTGCCAGCAGCCCGACTAGCGGTGAGCAGTACTTC	TRBJ2-5	TRBD2	few	12	TRBV3-1
CATSDPSRPYNEQFF	TGTGCCACCAGTGACCCCAGCCGGCCCTACAATGAGCAGTTCTTC	TRBJ2-1	.	.	15	TRBV24-1
CASSAGTSVGEQFF	TGTGCCAGCTCCGCCGGGACTAGCGTCGGTGAGCAGTTCTTC	TRBJ2-1	TRBD2	.	14	TRBV18